One T cell receptor (beta chain) is described in this entry. No antigen is known for it. This sample is part of a study of identifying expanded T cells in peripheral blood. Germline CDR1 and CDR2: SGHRS and YFSETQ. The CDR3 consists of 15 residues. The junction had 7 bases not matched to a gene; V was cut back by 6 bases and J by 3 bases. The data were produced by immunoSEQ multiplex PCR, yet TCRdb's version contains in-frame clones alone and is incomplete. The profile shows 110,000 or so clones, approximately 90% of them singletons. General observations from the study: Clone count variance between approximately two-week samples rose with total template count. About 1.2 clones differed between technical replicates, versus roughly 16 and 20 over time.

During the collection period, no donor immune events like infections were recorded. The TCR sequence derives from a person aged 18 to 70 in good health. The sample comprised blood. The chain joins TRBV5-1 to TRBJ1-1; 11 bases are shared with TRBD1. This CDR3 reads CASTSAGQGDTEAFF. CDR3 coding DNA: TGCGCCAGCACCTCCGCGGGACAGGGGGACACTGAAGCTTTCTTT.